The entry below gives a single T cell receptor (beta chain) sequence along with its context. The data were obtained in a study of blood T cell repertoires in COVID-19. The V gene's germline CDR1 is ENHRY and CDR2 SYGVKD. The germline V and J ends were trimmed by 0 bases and 4 bases, with 9 bases remaining between them. The CDR3 spans 14 residues. Libraries were prepared by immunoSEQ multiplex PCR; TCRdb keeps only in-frame clonotypes and omits some of them. Counted here are approximately 98,000 clones, 65% to 85% occurring once; the ten biggest clones make up around 10%. The V gene is TRBV10-3, the J gene TRBJ1-2; no clear D gene. The sequence was obtained from an elderly woman with acute or convalescent COVID-19. The sequenced material came from peripheral blood. The CDR3 coding sequence is TGTGCCATCAGTGAGTCTGGGCAGTTCTATGGCTACACCTTC. Translation gives CAISESGQFYGYTF.